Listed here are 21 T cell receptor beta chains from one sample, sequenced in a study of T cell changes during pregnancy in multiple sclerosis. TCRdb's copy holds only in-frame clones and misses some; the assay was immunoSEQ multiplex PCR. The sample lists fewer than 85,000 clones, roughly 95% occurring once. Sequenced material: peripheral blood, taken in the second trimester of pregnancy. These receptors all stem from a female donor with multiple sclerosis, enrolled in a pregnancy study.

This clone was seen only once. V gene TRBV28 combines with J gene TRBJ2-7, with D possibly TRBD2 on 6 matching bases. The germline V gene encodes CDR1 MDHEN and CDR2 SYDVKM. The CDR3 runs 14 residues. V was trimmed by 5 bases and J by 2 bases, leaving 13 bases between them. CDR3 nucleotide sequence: TGTGCCAGCAGTCTCCTGGGGGGAACCTACGAGCAGTACTTC. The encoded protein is CASSLLGGTYEQYF.

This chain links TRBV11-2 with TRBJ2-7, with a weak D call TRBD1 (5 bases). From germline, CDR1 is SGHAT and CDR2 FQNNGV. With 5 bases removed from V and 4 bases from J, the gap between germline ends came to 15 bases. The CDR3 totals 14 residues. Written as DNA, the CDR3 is TGTGCCAGCAGCCACGCGACAGCCAGATACGAGCAGTACTTC. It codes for CASSHATARYEQYF. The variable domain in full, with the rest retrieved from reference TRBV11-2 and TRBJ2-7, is EAGVAQSPRYKIIEKRQSVAFWCNPISGHATLYWYQQILGQGPKLLIQFQNNGVVDDSQLPKDRFSAERLKGVDSTLKIQPAKLEDSAVYLCASSHATARYEQYFGPGTRLTVT.

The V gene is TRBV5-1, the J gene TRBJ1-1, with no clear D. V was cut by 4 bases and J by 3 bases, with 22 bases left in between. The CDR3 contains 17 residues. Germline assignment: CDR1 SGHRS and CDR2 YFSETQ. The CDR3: CASSPKEGGRLDTEAFF. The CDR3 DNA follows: TGCGCCAGCAGCCCCAAAGAAGGAGGGCGGCTGGACACTGAAGCTTTCTTT.

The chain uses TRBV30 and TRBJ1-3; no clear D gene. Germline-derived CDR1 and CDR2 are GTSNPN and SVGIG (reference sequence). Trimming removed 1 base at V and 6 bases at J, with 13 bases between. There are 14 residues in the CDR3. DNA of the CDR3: TGTGCCTGGAGTGCGTGGCGGTCGGAAAACACCATATATTTT. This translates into CAWSAWRSENTIYF.

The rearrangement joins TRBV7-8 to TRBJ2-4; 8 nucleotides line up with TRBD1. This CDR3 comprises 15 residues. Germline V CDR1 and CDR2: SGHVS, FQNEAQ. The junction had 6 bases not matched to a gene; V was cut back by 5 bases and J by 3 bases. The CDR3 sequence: CASSPPGGGKNIQYF. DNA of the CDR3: TGTGCCAGCAGCCCCCCAGGGGGCGGCAAAAACATTCAGTACTTC.

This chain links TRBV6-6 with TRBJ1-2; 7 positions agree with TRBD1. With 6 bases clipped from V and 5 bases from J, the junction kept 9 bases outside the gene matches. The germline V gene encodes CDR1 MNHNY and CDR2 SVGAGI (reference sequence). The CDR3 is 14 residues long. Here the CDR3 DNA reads TGTGCCAGCAGAACCTTAGGACAGGTTTATGGCTACACCTTC. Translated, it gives CASRTLGQVYGYTF.

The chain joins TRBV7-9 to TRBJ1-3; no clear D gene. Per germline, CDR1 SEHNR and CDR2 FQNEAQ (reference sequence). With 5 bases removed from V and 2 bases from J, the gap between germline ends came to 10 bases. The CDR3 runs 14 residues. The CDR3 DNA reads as TGTGCCAGCAGCCCAACTACTCCTGGAAACACCATATATTTT. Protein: CASSPTTPGNTIYF.

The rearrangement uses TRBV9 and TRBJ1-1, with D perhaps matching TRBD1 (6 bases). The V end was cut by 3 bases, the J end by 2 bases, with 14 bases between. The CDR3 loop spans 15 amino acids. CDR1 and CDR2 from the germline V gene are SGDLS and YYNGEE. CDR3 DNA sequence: TGTGCCAGCAGCGCGACAGGCCTTGCTAACACTGAAGCTTTCTTT. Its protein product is CASSATGLANTEAFF.

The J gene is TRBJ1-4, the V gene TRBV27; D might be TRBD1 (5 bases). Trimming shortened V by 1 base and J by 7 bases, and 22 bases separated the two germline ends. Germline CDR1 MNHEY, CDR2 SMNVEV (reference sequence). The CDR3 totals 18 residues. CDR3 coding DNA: TGTGCCAGCAGTTTATACCGGGACCAATTAAACGGGGGTGAAAAACTGTTTTTT. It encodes CASSLYRDQLNGGEKLFF.

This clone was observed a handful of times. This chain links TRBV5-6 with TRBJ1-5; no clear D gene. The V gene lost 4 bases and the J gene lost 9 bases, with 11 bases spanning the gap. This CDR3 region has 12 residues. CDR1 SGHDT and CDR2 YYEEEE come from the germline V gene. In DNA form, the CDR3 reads TGTGCCAGCAGCCTCGATGCGGGGCCCCAGCATTTT. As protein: CASSLDAGPQHF.

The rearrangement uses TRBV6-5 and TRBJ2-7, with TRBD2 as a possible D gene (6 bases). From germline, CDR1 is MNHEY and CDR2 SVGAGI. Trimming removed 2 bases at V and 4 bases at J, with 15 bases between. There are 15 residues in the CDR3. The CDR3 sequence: CASSYVGGGRYEQYF. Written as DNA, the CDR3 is TGTGCCAGCAGTTACGTCGGGGGAGGAAGGTACGAGCAGTACTTC.

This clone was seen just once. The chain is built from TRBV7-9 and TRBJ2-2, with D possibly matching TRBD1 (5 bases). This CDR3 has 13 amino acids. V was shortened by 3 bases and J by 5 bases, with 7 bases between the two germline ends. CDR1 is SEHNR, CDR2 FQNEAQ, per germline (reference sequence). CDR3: CASSFQGTGELFF. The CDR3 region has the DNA TGTGCCAGCAGCTTTCAGGGTACCGGGGAGCTGTTTTTT. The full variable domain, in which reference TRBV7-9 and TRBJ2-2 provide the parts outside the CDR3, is DTGVSQNPRHKITKRGQNVTFRCDPISEHNRLYWYRQTLGQGPEFLTYFQNEAQLEKSRLLSDRFSAERPKGSFSTLEIQRTEQGDSAMYLCASSFQGTGELFFGEGSRLTVL.

The CDR3: CASSAGGARETQYF. The CDR3 nucleotides read TGTGCCAGCAGCGCAGGGGGCGCTAGGGAGACCCAGTACTTC. The genes are TRBV5-8 and TRBJ2-5; 8 nucleotides align to TRBD1. V was pared by 4 bases and J by 5 bases, with 7 bases of the junction left unmatched. Germline-derived CDR1 and CDR2 are SGHTS and YDEGEE. This CDR3 is 14 amino acids long.

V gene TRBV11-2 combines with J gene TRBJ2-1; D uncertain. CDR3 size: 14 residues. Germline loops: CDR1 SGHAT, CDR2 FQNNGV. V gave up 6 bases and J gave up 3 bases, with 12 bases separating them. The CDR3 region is CASSSSGGYNEQFF. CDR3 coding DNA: TGTGCCAGCAGTTCCTCCGGCGGCTACAATGAGCAGTTCTTC.

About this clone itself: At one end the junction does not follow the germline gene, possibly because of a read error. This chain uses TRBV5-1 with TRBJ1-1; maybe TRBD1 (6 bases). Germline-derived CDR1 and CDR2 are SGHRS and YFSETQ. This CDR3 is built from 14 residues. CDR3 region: CASSLDSQNTEAFF. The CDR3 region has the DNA TGCGCCAGCAGTTTGGACAGCCAGAACACTGAAGCTTTCTTT.

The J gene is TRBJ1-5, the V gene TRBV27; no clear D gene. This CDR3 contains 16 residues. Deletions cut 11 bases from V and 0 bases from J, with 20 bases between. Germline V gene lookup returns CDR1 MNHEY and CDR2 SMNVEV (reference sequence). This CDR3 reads CAAGRSEVYSNQPQHF. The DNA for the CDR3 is TGTGCCGCCGGGAGGTCGGAGGTATATAGCAATCAGCCCCAGCATTTT.

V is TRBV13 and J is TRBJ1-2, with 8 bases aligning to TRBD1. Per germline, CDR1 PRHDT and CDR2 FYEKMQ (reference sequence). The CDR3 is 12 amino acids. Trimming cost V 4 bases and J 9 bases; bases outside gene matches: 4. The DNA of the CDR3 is TGTGCCAGCAGCTCGCAGGGGGCGAGCTACACCTTC. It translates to CASSSQGASYTF.

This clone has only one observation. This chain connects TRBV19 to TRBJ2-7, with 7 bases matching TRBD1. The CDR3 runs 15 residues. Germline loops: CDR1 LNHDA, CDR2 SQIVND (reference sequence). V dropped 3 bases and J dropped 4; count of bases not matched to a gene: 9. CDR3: CASSINAGGRYEQYF. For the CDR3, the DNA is TGTGCCAGTAGTATTAATGCAGGGGGAAGATACGAGCAGTACTTC.

The DNA of the CDR3 is TGTGCCAGCAGCTTGGGACAGGGGGCCTACGAGCAGTACTTC. It specifies CASSLGQGAYEQYF. The chain has TRBV11-3 and TRBJ2-7, with TRBD1 matching over 11 bases. Trimming cost V 3 bases and J 2 bases; bases outside gene matches: 0. CDR1 is SGHNT and CDR2 is YENEEA in the germline V gene. The CDR3 length is 14 residues.

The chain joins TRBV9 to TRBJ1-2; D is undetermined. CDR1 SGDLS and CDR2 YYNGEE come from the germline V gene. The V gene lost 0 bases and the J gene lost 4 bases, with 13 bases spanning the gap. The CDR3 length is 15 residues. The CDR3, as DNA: TGTGCCAGCAGCGTAGGGGCAGACCGAGTCTATGGCTACACCTTC. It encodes CASSVGADRVYGYTF.

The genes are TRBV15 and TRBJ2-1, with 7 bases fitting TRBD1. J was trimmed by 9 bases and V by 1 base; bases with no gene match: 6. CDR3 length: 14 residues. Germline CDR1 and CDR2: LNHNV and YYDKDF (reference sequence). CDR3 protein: CATSRVAAGGEQFF. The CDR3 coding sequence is TGTGCCACCAGCAGAGTAGCCGCAGGGGGTGAGCAGTTCTTC.